The 31 T cell receptor beta chains reported below all come from one sample, sequenced in a study of T cell repertoires in cytomegalovirus infection. TCRdb re-analysed the reads in MiXCR, keeping a single row per CDR3 protein. The sample yields approximately 730,000 distinct CDR3 sequences, almost 30% seen once. These TCRs are of unknown antigen specificity. This material consisted of cultured CD8+ T cells from PBMCs, taken from culture after CMV antigen stimulation. The receptors here all came from a human donor in good health (CMV status not recorded). Some clones in this sample may be carry-over from other donors' samples.

This chain links TRBV20-1 with TRBJ2-1; 7 bases match TRBD1. There are 16 residues in the CDR3. Germline values: CDR1 DFQATT, CDR2 SNEGSKA (reference sequence). V shed 0 bases, J shed 2 bases, and the junction held 7 bases outside the gene matches. For the CDR3, the DNA is TGCAGTGCTAGAGATCCTGGCACAGGGGCCTACAATGAGCAGTTCTTC. Translation: CSARDPGTGAYNEQFF.

In its sample, this clonotype was seen many times. The chain combines TRBV5-1 with TRBJ1-4; D unresolved. Germline CDR1 SGHRS, CDR2 YFSETQ. V lost 3 bases to trimming and J lost 4 bases, with 13 bases between them. There are 15 residues in the CDR3. The chain's CDR3 is CASSWGRDNNEKLFF. DNA of the CDR3: TGCGCCAGCAGCTGGGGAAGGGATAATAATGAAAAACTGTTTTTT.

The J gene is TRBJ2-5, the V gene TRBV6-5, with TRBD1 matching over 8 bases. The CDR3 is 13 residues long. From germline, CDR1 is MNHEY and CDR2 SVGAGI. V shed 6 bases, J shed 5 bases, and the junction held 5 bases outside the gene matches. The CDR3 sequence: CASSDRGDETQYF. DNA for the CDR3: TGTGCCAGCAGCGACAGGGGAGACGAGACCCAGTACTTC.

This clonotype showed up just once. CDR3 in DNA: TGTGCCAGCAGCACCCGGACAGGGGGCCCCTACAATGAGCAGTTCTTC. Translating gives CASSTRTGGPYNEQFF. The rearrangement joins TRBV9 to TRBJ2-1; 11 bases fit TRBD1. Trimming took 4 bases from V and 2 from J; bases not matched to a gene: 5. Germline-derived CDR1 and CDR2 are SGDLS and YYNGEE. This CDR3 is built from 16 residues.

The V and J genes are TRBV20-1 and TRBJ2-2, with 9 positions matching TRBD1. Losses at the gene ends were 2 bases for V and 4 bases for J; bases not matched to a gene: 8. Germline CDR1 reads DFQATT; CDR2 reads SNEGSKA (reference sequence). This CDR3 contains 16 residues. DNA of the CDR3: TGCAGTGCTAGACTCCCCGGGACAGGGTTCACCGGGGAGCTGTTTTTT. Encoded protein: CSARLPGTGFTGELFF.

The J gene is TRBJ2-1, the V gene TRBV29-1; TRBD2 aligns across 11 bases. Germline CDR1 SQVTM, CDR2 ANQGSEA. This CDR3 has 13 amino acids. After removal of 8 bases from V and 3 bases from J, the junction contained 3 bases not matched to a gene. The CDR3, as DNA: TGCAGCCTTAGCGGGGGGGACTACAATGAGCAGTTCTTC. This codes for CSLSGGDYNEQFF.

The V and J genes are TRBV7-9 and TRBJ1-4; D remains unclear. In germline, CDR1 is SEHNR, CDR2 FQNEAQ (reference sequence). Between the trimmed V and J ends, which lost 1 base and 8 bases, there was a span of 11 bases. The CDR3 totals 14 residues. The CDR3 region is CASSLERNIEKLFF. In nucleotides, the CDR3 is TGTGCCAGCAGCTTAGAACGGAATATCGAAAAACTGTTTTTT.

This clonotype was found a few times. The limits of the CDR3 on the DNA are not certain, so only TCRdb's listed CDR3 is given. J is TRBJ2-5 and V is TRBV7-5; the DNA was not compared with TRBD2, the D call given in the table. TRBV7-5 represents a pseudogene. The CDR3 totals 16 residues, both ends included. The CDR3 loop is CISVSEAREDQETQYF.

This clonotype was seen only a few times. The rearrangement uses TRBV10-3 and TRBJ2-1, with D uncertain. There are 15 residues in the CDR3. Per the germline V gene, CDR1 is ENHRY and CDR2 is SYGVKD. The V gene lost 4 bases and the J gene lost 0 bases, with 10 bases spanning the gap. CDR3: CAISGGASSYNEQFF. The CDR3, as DNA: TGTGCCATCAGTGGTGGCGCAAGCTCCTACAATGAGCAGTTCTTC.

The chain employs TRBV7-3 and TRBJ1-6; D not certain. The CDR3 has 13 amino acids. Germline CDR1 is SGHTA and CDR2 is FQGTGA. V lost 3 bases to trimming and J lost 9 bases, with 9 bases between them. CDR3 sequence: CASSLSGSSPLHF. CDR3 coding DNA: TGTGCCAGCAGCTTGAGCGGATCTTCACCCCTCCACTTT.

V usage is TRBV28 and J usage is TRBJ2-1; 13 nucleotides match TRBD2. Looked up from germline, CDR1 is MDHEN and CDR2 is SYDVKM. The CDR3 extends over 19 amino acids. Trimming at V came to 3 bases and at J to 5 bases, leaving 13 bases not matched to a gene. CDR3 sequence (DNA): TGTGCCAGCAGTTTCCGAGGGGAACTAGCGGGGGGGCGCAACAATGAGCAGTTCTTC. Amino acid sequence: CASSFRGELAGGRNNEQFF. Full variable domain (rest looked up from reference TRBV28 and TRBJ2-1): DVKVTQSSRYLVKRTGEKVFLECVQDMDHENMFWYRQDPGLGLRLIYFSYDVKMKEKGDIPEGYSVSREKKERFSLILESASTNQTSMYLCASSFRGELAGGRNNEQFFGPGTRLTVL.

In its sample, this clonotype was seen many times. The rearrangement links TRBV7-6 to TRBJ1-2; tentative D call: TRBD1 (5 bases). This CDR3 region has 18 residues. The V end lost 5 bases, the J end lost 1 base, and 23 bases lay between the germline ends. Germline CDR1 SGHVS, CDR2 FNYEAQ. CDR3 protein: CASSAARNTGRINYGYTF. Here the CDR3 DNA reads TGTGCCAGCAGCGCGGCCAGGAATACAGGACGGATTAACTATGGCTACACCTTC.

The chain has TRBV28 and TRBJ1-1, with D hard to call. This CDR3 has 14 amino acids. Trimming took off 4 bases at V and 4 bases at J, with 13 bases between the two ends. CDR1 and CDR2 from the germline V gene are MDHEN and SYDVKM. The CDR3 nucleotides read TGTGCCAGCAGTTCCTACGGGTTGGGCACTGAAGCTTTCTTT. It encodes CASSSYGLGTEAFF. Together with reference TRBV28 and TRBJ1-1, the CDR3 gives the full variable domain: DVKVTQSSRYLVKRTGEKVFLECVQDMDHENMFWYRQDPGLGLRLIYFSYDVKMKEKGDIPEGYSVSREKKERFSLILESASTNQTSMYLCASSSYGLGTEAFFGQGTRLTVV.

This clonotype was recorded only once. This sequence may be a read error, since a much larger clone differs from it by one base. The chain recombines TRBV28 with TRBJ2-2, with D unresolved. Germline V gene lookup returns CDR1 MDHEN and CDR2 SYDVKM. This CDR3 spans 17 amino acids. This CDR3 is CASSFFVGPRTTEELFF. In DNA, the CDR3 is TGTGCCAGCAGTTTTTTCGTCGGACCCCGAACCACCGAGGAGCTGTTTTTT.

This clonotype has a single count. The V gene is TRBV9, the J gene TRBJ1-2; a weak D match, TRBD1 (5 bases). CDR1 is SGDLS and CDR2 is YYNGEE in the germline V gene. The CDR3 is 14 residues long. The V and J ends lost 3 bases and 4 bases respectively, with 13 bases between them. CDR3 bases: TGTGCCAGCAGCGCCTCCGGGACGGTCTATGGCTACACCTTC. Translation: CASSASGTVYGYTF.

J is TRBJ2-7 and V is TRBV5-5, with unresolved D. Germline loops: CDR1 SGHKS, CDR2 YYEKEE (reference sequence). V was pared by 0 bases and J by 4 bases, with 20 bases between. The CDR3 contains 17 residues. For the CDR3, the DNA is TGTGCCAGCAGCTTGGCCGGAAGTCCAGTGCCGTGGTACGAGCAGTACTTC. The encoded protein is CASSLAGSPVPWYEQYF.

This clonotype has only a few counts. This sequence joins TRBV20-1 and TRBJ1-4; 9 bases are shared with TRBD1. The CDR3 extends over 15 amino acids. The V gene's germline CDR1 is DFQATT and CDR2 SNEGSKA (reference sequence). Trimming took 1 base from V and 8 from J; bases not matched to a gene: 8. The CDR3 protein is CSARGPRDRDEKLFF. The CDR3, as DNA: TGCAGTGCTAGAGGACCCCGGGACAGGGACGAAAAACTGTTTTTT.

In this sample, this clonotype turned up a few times. This sequence joins TRBV24-1 and TRBJ2-3; perhaps D is TRBD1 or TRBD2 (6 bases each). Trimming removed 9 bases at V and 5 bases at J, with 17 bases between. Germline CDR1 is KGHDR and CDR2 is SFDVKD. The CDR3 is made up of 14 amino acids. The CDR3 DNA follows: TGTGCCACCCTAGGTGGGGGGCCGGGAGATACGCAGTATTTT. It yields the protein CATLGGGPGDTQYF.

At least ten counts were recorded for this clonotype. The chain joins TRBV24-1 to TRBJ1-1; TRBD1 is a possible D gene (5 bases). Trimming cost V 5 bases and J 5 bases, with 11 bases left between them. Germline V lookup: CDR1 KGHDR, CDR2 SFDVKD. This CDR3 comprises 13 residues. The CDR3 DNA follows: TGTGCCACCAGTGGGGGGTTGCGGACTGAAGCTTTCTTT. Amino acid sequence: CATSGGLRTEAFF.

This CDR3 reads CASRTPGGLRTYEQYV. The CDR3 DNA reads as TGTGCCAGCAGAACACCCGGGGGACTCCGCACCTACGAGCAGTACGTC. This sequence joins TRBV6-2 or TRBV6-3 and TRBJ2-7, with a tentative D call TRBD2 (6 bases). This CDR3 contains 16 residues. V was clipped by 6 bases and J by 2 bases, with 20 bases between them. Germline loops: CDR1 MNHEY, CDR2 SVGEGT.

This clonotype appeared many times. The gene calls are TRBV7-6 and TRBJ2-2, with 12 bases matching TRBD2. Looked up from germline, CDR1 is SGHVS and CDR2 is FNYEAQ. This CDR3 spans 17 amino acids. The J segment lost 2 bases and the V segment lost 5 bases, leaving 6 bases of the junction unmatched. The CDR3 region is CASSHTSGGTNTGELFF. For the CDR3, the DNA is TGTGCCAGCAGCCACACTAGCGGGGGGACTAACACCGGGGAGCTGTTTTTT.

The chain carries TRBV23-1 and TRBJ2-3; tentatively, D is TRBD2 (6 bases). TRBV23-1 has ORF status, its function being uncertain. V gave up 0 bases and J gave up 6 bases, with 16 bases separating them. The CDR3 consists of 16 residues. In DNA form, the CDR3 reads TGCGCCAGCAGTCAATCGGCTAGCGAATTATCCGATACGCAGTATTTT. Protein sequence: CASSQSASELSDTQYF.

This clonotype was detected ten times or more. The chain recombines TRBV7-2 with TRBJ2-2; perhaps TRBD2 as D (6 bases). CDR3 length: 17 residues. The germline V gene has CDR1 SGHTA and CDR2 FQGNSA. Between the trimmed V and J ends, which lost 1 base and 4 bases, there was a span of 16 bases. The CDR3 DNA reads TGTGCCAGCAGCTTAGGTTTCGGGGGACCGGGCACCGGGGAGCTGTTTTTT. It translates to CASSLGFGGPGTGELFF. The full variable domain, its missing parts supplied by reference TRBV7-2 and TRBJ2-2, is GAGVSQSPSNKVTEKGKDVELRCDPISGHTALYWYRQSLGQGLEFLIYFQGNSAPDKSGLPSDRFSAERTGGSVSTLTIQRTQQEDSAVYLCASSLGFGGPGTGELFFGEGSRLTVL.

The chain employs TRBV28 and TRBJ2-2; either TRBD1 or TRBD2 may fit D (5 bases each). V lost 1 base and J 3 bases, leaving 12 bases between the germline ends. CDR1 is MDHEN, CDR2 SYDVKM, per germline. This CDR3 comprises 16 residues. DNA of the CDR3: TGTGCCAGCAGTTTATATGAGGGGAAGGACACCGGGGAGCTGTTTTTT. Its translation: CASSLYEGKDTGELFF.

This clonotype was detected a few times. The J gene is TRBJ2-1, the V gene TRBV6-2 or TRBV6-3; 12 nucleotides agree with TRBD2. Germline values: CDR1 MNHEY, CDR2 SVGEGT. The trim removed 5 bases at V and 7 bases at J, leaving 6 bases unmatched. This CDR3 comprises 15 residues. CDR3 coding DNA: TGTGCCAGCAGTCGCTCCACTAGCGGGGGGAATGAGCAGTTCTTC. This sequence encodes CASSRSTSGGNEQFF.

As for this clonotype: Just one base apart from a much larger clone, this may be a read error. V and J are TRBV7-2 and TRBJ2-1; perhaps TRBD1 as D (6 bases). Germline CDR1 SGHTA, CDR2 FQGNSA. Trimming removed 3 bases at V and 10 bases at J, with 25 bases between. CDR3 length: 17 amino acids. The CDR3: CASSFRTTGSGRKEQFF. As DNA, the CDR3 is TGTGCCAGCAGCTTCCGAACCACAGGGAGTGGAAGGAAAGAGCAGTTCTTC.

Written as DNA, the CDR3 is TGTGCCAGCAGTGACTCAGGGAATATTAAAAGTAACACTGAAGCTTTCTTT. Its protein is CASSDSGNIKSNTEAFF. This rearrangement joins TRBV6-4 to TRBJ1-1; D is uncertain. CDR3 length: 17 residues. The V and J ends lost 0 bases and 2 bases respectively, with 16 bases between them. Germline values: CDR1 MRHNA, CDR2 SNTAGT.

The chain joins TRBV7-9 to TRBJ1-4; 11 nucleotides match TRBD1. Trimming removed 1 base from V and 6 bases from J; junction bases left unmatched: 7. Germline CDR1 and CDR2: SEHNR and FQNEAQ (reference sequence). The CDR3 spans 17 residues. As DNA, the CDR3 is TGTGCCAGCAGCTTAGGCAAAGGACAGGGGGCATATGAAAAACTGTTTTTT. Translating gives CASSLGKGQGAYEKLFF.

This chain uses TRBV7-4 with TRBJ2-3; unclear D gene. The CDR3 loop spans 9 amino acids. CDR1 SGHVT and CDR2 SQSDAQ come from the germline V gene. Between the trimmed V and J ends, which lost 6 bases and 9 bases, there was a span of 4 bases. CDR3 DNA: TGTGCCAGCAGTAAGACGCAGTATTTT. It is translated as CASSKTQYF.

This clonotype was picked up a small number of times. The chain recombines TRBV20-1 with TRBJ2-7; TRBD1 might be the D (6 bases). V was trimmed by 2 bases and J by 4 bases, leaving 6 bases between them. The germline gives CDR1 DFQATT, CDR2 SNEGSKA (reference sequence). The CDR3 spans 11 residues. This CDR3 reads CSARQGYEQYV. The CDR3 nucleotides read TGCAGTGCTAGACAGGGGTACGAGCAGTACGTC.

V usage is TRBV19 and J usage is TRBJ2-1; 11 nucleotides match TRBD2. Trimming removed 6 bases from V and 4 bases from J; junction bases left unmatched: 8. The CDR3 is made up of 16 amino acids. Germline lookup yields CDR1 LNHDA and CDR2 SQIVND (reference sequence). The CDR3 sequence is CASSWYSGGAYNEQFF. As DNA, the CDR3 is TGTGCCAGTAGCTGGTATAGCGGGGGGGCGTACAATGAGCAGTTCTTC.